This record covers a single TCR beta chain. Antigen specificity is unknown. The data belong to a study of T cell responses to AZD1222 COVID-19 vaccine. Regarding the study as a whole: Clonal diversity may have been underestimated, and the donors were mostly white British, with more females than males.

Method: immunoSEQ multiplex PCR; TCRdb's copy keeps in-frame clones and lacks some. The sample carries about 120,000 clones, about 90% recorded once. From germline, CDR1 is LNHNV and CDR2 YYDKDF (reference sequence). The CDR3 totals 13 residues. V lost 0 bases, J lost 0 bases, and 3 bases lay in between. The TCR comes from an adult in good health. Source: peripheral blood, taken on day 0 of AZD1222 vaccination. V gene TRBV15 combines with J gene TRBJ2-7; D call uncertain. The CDR3 loop reads CATSRDLSYEQYF. CDR3 nucleotide sequence: TGTGCCACCAGCAGAGATCTCTCCTACGAGCAGTACTTC.